The 13 T cell receptor beta chains below were found in one sample sequenced in a study of cytotoxic CD8 clonotypes in ibrutinib-treated CLL (dated by TCRdb to the early 2020s). What the time point label conveys for this sample: about a year on ibrutinib. Libraries were prepared through the immunoSEQ multiplex PCR assay. The immuneACCESS repertoire file appears here via TCRdb, limited to in-frame rearrangements. These files lack a portion of the clones; in checked studies, under half of the deficit traces to unresolved V genes, and the cause of the others is not known. This sample holds some 200,000 clones; about 75% were observed only once. The ten biggest clones cover approximately 5.9% of the sample. The sample was PBMCs, taken after 12 months of ibrutinib treatment. The receptor source for this set is a human donor with chronic lymphocytic leukemia.

This chain joins TRBV19 and TRBJ1-1; 7 bases agree with TRBD1. The CDR3 is made up of 15 amino acids. V shed 7 bases and J 0 bases; nucleotides not matched to a gene: 8. Germline-derived CDR1 and CDR2 are LNHDA and SQIVND (reference sequence). CDR3 sequence: CASNPRTGVNTEAFF. DNA for the CDR3: TGTGCCAGTAACCCCAGAACAGGGGTGAACACTGAAGCTTTCTTT.

The table lists this clone with a few counts. Other DNA sequences within the sample encode an identical CDR3. The chain combines TRBV9 with TRBJ2-3; D is undetermined. V was cut by 0 bases and J by 2 bases, with 10 bases left in between. Germline V CDR1 and CDR2: SGDLS, YYNGEE. This CDR3 has 15 amino acids. CDR3 sequence (DNA): TGTGCCAGCAGCGTAGCTGGCGGTAACACAGATACGCAGTATTTT. It encodes CASSVAGGNTDTQYF.

This chain joins TRBV9 and TRBJ1-1, with D perhaps matching TRBD1 (6 bases). CDR3 size: 14 residues. In germline, CDR1 is SGDLS, CDR2 YYNGEE. V was cut by 4 bases and J by 11 bases, with 21 bases left in between. DNA of the CDR3: TGTGCCAGCAGCTTAGAGGACAGATCCACTGGCGCTTTCTTT. Its protein is CASSLEDRSTGAFF.

V gene TRBV11-2 combines with J gene TRBJ1-2; the D gene is possibly TRBD1 (6 bases). Germline lookup yields CDR1 SGHAT and CDR2 FQNNGV. The CDR3 is 13 amino acids. V lost 6 bases to trimming and J lost 2 bases, with 10 bases between them. The CDR3 DNA is TGTGCCAGCAGACAGGGCCTGAACTATGGCTACACCTTC. Translation gives CASRQGLNYGYTF. The full variable domain, its missing parts supplied by reference TRBV11-2 and TRBJ1-2, is EAGVAQSPRYKIIEKRQSVAFWCNPISGHATLYWYQQILGQGPKLLIQFQNNGVVDDSQLPKDRFSAERLKGVDSTLKIQPAKLEDSAVYLCASRQGLNYGYTFGSGTRLTVV.

This clone showed up just a few times. Written as DNA, the CDR3 is TGTGCCAGCAGATTGGATATCCACGAGCAGTACTTC. This codes for CASRLDIHEQYF. The chain employs TRBV28 and TRBJ2-7; D not resolved. The CDR3 consists of 12 residues. Trimming took off 6 bases at V and 5 bases at J, with 11 bases between the two ends. In germline, CDR1 is MDHEN, CDR2 SYDVKM.

V and J are TRBV4-2 and TRBJ1-4; D not certain. The CDR3 sequence is 15 residues long. Trimming cost V 1 base and J 8 bases, with 14 bases left between them. Germline V gene lookup returns CDR1 LGHNA and CDR2 YNFKEQ. The CDR3 protein is CASSQVDRVGEKLFF. CDR3 bases: TGTGCCAGCAGCCAAGTAGACCGGGTGGGGGAAAAACTGTTTTTT.

The table lists this clone with a count of one. One end of the junction is discordant with germline, which a read error may explain. The V call is TRBV7-7, the J call TRBJ2-1; 8 bases align to TRBD2. Germline V lookup: CDR1 SSHAT, CDR2 FNYEAQ (reference sequence). The CDR3 length is 16 residues. CDR3 residues: CASSFTGAGAINEQFF. CDR3 bases: TGTGCTAGCAGCTTTACCGGAGCGGGAGCAATTAATGAGCAGTTCTTC.

This rearrangement joins TRBV6-5 to TRBJ2-7; perhaps TRBD1 as D (5 bases). The CDR3 length is 14 residues. The germline gives CDR1 MNHEY, CDR2 SVGAGI. Between the trimmed V and J ends, which lost 6 bases and 1 base, there was a span of 13 bases. CDR3 in amino acids: CASRLTAKSYEQYF. The DNA of the CDR3 is TGTGCCAGCAGGTTGACAGCCAAGTCCTACGAGCAGTACTTC.

The chain is built from TRBV7-2 and TRBJ1-1; 8 nucleotides line up with TRBD1. This CDR3 has 14 amino acids. V lost 1 base, J lost 10 bases, and 8 bases stayed unmatched. The germline CDR1 and CDR2 sequences are SGHTA and FQGNSA. DNA for the CDR3: TGTGCCAGCAGCTTAGAAGGGACAGGAGGGGTAGCTTTCTTT. Residues: CASSLEGTGGVAFF.

The rearrangement links TRBV30 to TRBJ1-5; D is possibly TRBD1 (6 bases). This CDR3 spans 13 amino acids. Germline V gene data show CDR1 as GTSNPN and CDR2 as SVGIG (reference sequence). The germline V and J ends were trimmed by 3 bases and 7 bases, with 13 bases remaining between them. For the CDR3, the DNA is TGTGCCTGGAGCGTAGGGGGGTGGCAGCCCCAGCATTTT. Amino acid sequence: CAWSVGGWQPQHF.

V gene TRBV6-6 combines with J gene TRBJ1-2, with 12 bases that match TRBD1. This CDR3 spans 14 amino acids. J lost 3 bases, V lost 5 bases, and 1 base had no gene match. Germline V gives CDR1 MNHNY, CDR2 SVGAGI (reference sequence). The CDR3 nucleotides are TGTGCCAGCAGTGGGACAGGGGGCGACTATGGCTACACCTTC. Amino acid sequence: CASSGTGGDYGYTF.

The chain is built from TRBV11-3 and TRBJ2-7, with D possibly matching TRBD2 (5 bases). Germline V gives CDR1 SGHNT, CDR2 YENEEA. This CDR3 has 13 residues. The V end lost 5 bases, the J end lost 6 bases, and 14 bases lay between the germline ends. CDR3: CASSLAAGGEQYF. As DNA, the CDR3 is TGTGCCAGCAGCCTTGCGGCGGGTGGCGAGCAGTACTTC.

This rearrangement joins TRBV7-3 to TRBJ1-5; no firm D call. Germline CDR1 and CDR2: SGHTA and FQGTGA. The CDR3 has 13 residues. Trimming took 6 bases from V and 4 from J, leaving 10 bases between them. The CDR3: CASSPGINQPQHF. Written as DNA, the CDR3 is TGTGCCAGCAGTCCCGGGATTAATCAGCCCCAGCATTTT.